This T cell receptor (beta chain) is drawn from a study of T cells in Graves' hyperthyroidism and ophthalmopathy. This CDR3 spans 14 amino acids. Germline V gene data show CDR1 as SGHRS and CDR2 as YFSETQ. Deletions cut 0 bases from V and 5 bases from J, with 12 bases between. Amplified TCR beta CDR3 regions derived from RNA transcripts. A set of HTBI primers served as the primers for a first-round RT-PCR of the TCR CDR3. MiXCR, run by TCRdb on the multiplex PCR reads, gives a single entry per CDR3 protein. The sample has around 610,000 distinct CDR3 sequences; around 15% are singletons. A few counts support this clonotype.

The sequenced sample was blood. This clonotype was obtained from a woman aged 40-49 years with Graves' ophthalmopathy. The chain carries TRBV5-1 and TRBJ2-7; weak D call: TRBD2 (6 bases). The CDR3 DNA sequence: TGCGCCAGCAGCTTGGAACGGGAGAGCGACGAGCAGTACTTC. It specifies CASSLERESDEQYF.